The sequence of this TCR beta chain was determined in a study of blood T cells in healthy people across ages. Alongside a J-beta primer mix, a sample-barcoded 5' primer served in a second PCR lasting about 6 to 12 cycles. Individual samples furnished no less than 2.5 million CDR3-containing paired-end reads apiece. TCRdb passed the 5' RACE reads through MiXCR, listing each CDR3 protein once. This sample has over a million distinct CDR3 sequences, with 35% to 45% found just once. There were at least 5.5 micrograms of total RNA extracted from every sample. Germline CDR1 is SGHTA and CDR2 is FQGTGA. V trimming: 5 bases; J trimming: 3 bases; junction bases outside the gene matches: 9. The CDR3 is made up of 15 amino acids.

The source is a woman under 30 in good health. Sequenced sample: blood. The rearrangement links TRBV7-3 to TRBJ2-7, with TRBD1 matching 8 bases. The CDR3 reads CASSPDRGFIYEQYF. CDR3 sequence (DNA): TGTGCCAGCAGCCCCGACAGGGGTTTTATCTACGAGCAGTACTTC.